The 17 T cell receptor beta chains below were found in one sample sequenced in a study of shared clonotypes between healthy human individuals. Measured with immunoSEQ multiplex PCR; TCRdb has only the in-frame clones, and not every one. The top ten clones hold more than 0.95% of a sample with some 2,000,000 clones, about 94% of them seen once. The naive CD8 fraction comprised CD45RO-negative cells positively selected for CCR7 and excluded terminally differentiated effector memory CD45RA+ cells. What was sequenced was naive CD8+ T cells sorted from blood. The receptor set was obtained from a man aged 18 to 29 in good health.

This clone appeared a single time. The genes are TRBV5-4 and TRBJ1-1; D call uncertain. The germline V gene encodes CDR1 SGHNT and CDR2 YYREEE (reference sequence). This CDR3 has 13 amino acids. V lost 3 bases and J lost 4, with 10 bases in between. The DNA for the CDR3 is TGTGCCAGCAGCTCGGCAGGAGCCACTGAAGCTTTCTTT. Encoded protein: CASSSAGATEAFF.

V and J are TRBV9 and TRBJ1-5, with D unclear. Trimming stripped 4 bases from V and 0 bases from J, with 8 bases between. Germline V gene lookup returns CDR1 SGDLS and CDR2 YYNGEE. The CDR3 covers 14 residues. CDR3 DNA sequence: TGTGCCAGCAGCCCCACACATAGCAATCAGCCCCAGCATTTT. Protein product: CASSPTHSNQPQHF. The whole variable domain, remainder taken from reference TRBV9 and TRBJ1-5, is DSGVTQTPKHLITATGQRVTLRCSPRSGDLSVYWYQQSLDQGLQFLIQYYNGEERAKGNILERFSAQQFPDLHSELNLSSLELGDSALYFCASSPTHSNQPQHFGDGTRLSIL.

This chain joins TRBV27 and TRBJ2-1; TRBD2 aligns across 12 bases. Germline V gene lookup returns CDR1 MNHEY and CDR2 SMNVEV (reference sequence). This CDR3 comprises 17 residues. V shed 2 bases and J 8 bases; nucleotides not matched to a gene: 10. The CDR3, as DNA: TGTGCCAGCAGTTTAATGCTAGCGGGAGGGCCGTTAGATGAGCAGTTCTTC. This gives the protein CASSLMLAGGPLDEQFF.

The V and J genes are TRBV28 and TRBJ2-3; 7 nucleotides line up with TRBD1. V was pared by 2 bases and J by 2 bases, with 7 bases of the junction left unmatched. CDR1 MDHEN and CDR2 SYDVKM come from the germline V gene. The CDR3 consists of 16 residues. In nucleotides, the CDR3 is TGTGCCAGCAGTTTAGAGGGGACAGACTTCACAGATACGCAGTATTTT. Translated, it gives CASSLEGTDFTDTQYF. The variable domain in full, with the rest retrieved from reference TRBV28 and TRBJ2-3, is DVKVTQSSRYLVKRTGEKVFLECVQDMDHENMFWYRQDPGLGLRLIYFSYDVKMKEKGDIPEGYSVSREKKERFSLILESASTNQTSMYLCASSLEGTDFTDTQYFGPGTRLTVL.

Here the CDR3 DNA reads TGTGCCACCGCCTTAACAGGAGGCACTGAAGCTTTCTTT. This sequence encodes CATALTGGTEAFF. The chain links TRBV28 to TRBJ1-1; D perhaps matches TRBD1 (5 bases). The V gene's germline CDR1 is MDHEN and CDR2 SYDVKM. V was clipped by 10 bases and J by 4 bases, with 16 bases between them. CDR3 length equals 13 residues.

The chain couples TRBV5-6 to TRBJ2-7, with D perhaps assigned TRBD1 or TRBD2 (5 bases each). The CDR3 contains 13 residues. V lost 4 bases to trimming and J lost 6 bases, with 14 bases between them. Germline-derived CDR1 and CDR2 are SGHDT and YYEEEE. The CDR3 nucleotides read TGTGCCAGCAGCCTGGGACGAGTAGGCGAGCAGTACTTC. Protein: CASSLGRVGEQYF.

The rearrangement uses TRBV5-6 and TRBJ2-5; D is unclear. Germline CDR1 reads SGHDT; CDR2 reads YYEEEE. Trimming stripped 5 bases from V and 1 base from J, with 12 bases between. CDR3 length: 14 residues. The CDR3 DNA reads TGTGCCAGCAGTTCACAGCCTCTCCAAGAGACCCAGTACTTC. Translation gives CASSSQPLQETQYF.

As to this clone: Other DNA variants within this sample encode the same CDR3. This rearrangement joins TRBV27 to TRBJ2-7; D gene unclear. CDR3 length: 13 residues. The V gene lost 5 bases and the J gene lost 1 base, with 9 bases spanning the gap. CDR1 is MNHEY and CDR2 is SMNVEV in the germline V gene (reference sequence). The CDR3 region is CASSLKGSYEQYF. DNA of the CDR3: TGTGCCAGCAGTCTTAAAGGTTCCTACGAGCAGTACTTC.

The genes are TRBV5-1 and TRBJ2-2, with 9 bases fitting TRBD2. The CDR3 loop spans 17 amino acids. Germline V gene data show CDR1 as SGHRS and CDR2 as YFSETQ. V lost 5 bases and J lost 3; bases outside the gene matches: 11. The CDR3: CASRSGAGGPDTGELFF. The CDR3 bases are TGCGCCAGCAGGTCCGGGGCGGGAGGGCCGGACACCGGGGAGCTGTTTTTT.

The chain couples TRBV9 to TRBJ1-1, with D perhaps matching TRBD1 (6 bases). Germline V gives CDR1 SGDLS, CDR2 YYNGEE. The V end was cut by 3 bases, the J end by 4 bases, with 16 bases between. The CDR3 loop spans 15 amino acids. Here the CDR3 reads CASSDPRGGSTEAFF. In nucleotides, the CDR3 is TGTGCCAGCAGCGACCCGCGAGGGGGTAGCACTGAAGCTTTCTTT.

The chain is built from TRBV5-1 and TRBJ2-7; TRBD1 aligns across 9 bases. The CDR3 length is 15 residues. The germline gives CDR1 SGHRS, CDR2 YFSETQ. The V segment lost 7 bases and the J segment 0 bases; nucleotides outside the gene matches: 8. The CDR3, as DNA: TGCGCCAGCTCCGACAGGGGGGGCGACTCCTACGAGCAGTACTTC. It specifies CASSDRGGDSYEQYF.

The genes are TRBV18 and TRBJ2-7; D may correspond to TRBD1 or TRBD2 (6 bases each). CDR1 KGHSH and CDR2 LQKENI come from the germline V gene. The ends were cut back, 2 bases at V and 4 bases at J, with 30 bases in the middle. The CDR3 is 20 amino acids. The CDR3, as DNA: TGTGCCAGCTCACCAACTTTAACACTGGGACTGCTTAGGGGGGATTACGAGCAGTACTTC. Amino acids: CASSPTLTLGLLRGDYEQYF.

This clone has a single count. The V gene is TRBV11-3, the J gene TRBJ2-7; D call uncertain. CDR1 is SGHNT and CDR2 is YENEEA in the germline V gene. CDR3 size: 13 residues. Trimming pared 8 bases from V and 3 bases from J, leaving 14 bases between. The CDR3 DNA follows: TGTGCCAGCCTAAGGAGTAGATACTACGAGCAGTACTTC. Protein sequence: CASLRSRYYEQYF. Full variable domain (rest looked up from reference TRBV11-3 and TRBJ2-7): EAGVVQSPRYKIIEKKQPVAFWCNPISGHNTLYWYLQNLGQGPELLIRYENEEAVDDSQLPKDRFSAERLKGVDSTLKIQPAELGDSAVYLCASLRSRYYEQYFGPGTRLTVT.

The CDR3 here is CASSPPWGANYGYTF. In DNA form, the CDR3 reads TGTGCCAGCAGCCCCCCATGGGGGGCTAACTATGGCTACACCTTC. This rearrangement joins TRBV9 to TRBJ1-2; the D gene is possibly TRBD1 (5 bases). The CDR3 contains 15 residues. Per the germline V gene, CDR1 is SGDLS and CDR2 is YYNGEE. V was pared by 4 bases and J by 0 bases, with 13 bases between.

The chain links TRBV25-1 to TRBJ2-7; D unclear. The ends were cut back, 7 bases at V and 0 bases at J, with 10 bases in the middle. The CDR3 consists of 13 residues. From germline, CDR1 is MGHDK and CDR2 SYGVNS. CDR3 residues: CASTWTDSYEQYF. CDR3 DNA: TGTGCCAGCACTTGGACGGACTCCTACGAGCAGTACTTC.

The rearrangement uses TRBV4-1 and TRBJ2-7; D gene ambiguous. CDR3 length: 15 residues. Germline CDR1 and CDR2: MGHRA and YSYEKL. Trimming pared 1 base from V and 2 bases from J, leaving 12 bases between. As DNA, the CDR3 is TGCGCCAGCAGCCAAGGGCGGCAGTTACCCTACGAGCAGTACTTC. Protein sequence: CASSQGRQLPYEQYF.

The V call is TRBV5-8, the J call TRBJ2-3; no firm D call. Deletions cut 2 bases from V and 4 bases from J, with 11 bases between. The CDR3 spans 14 residues. Germline V gives CDR1 SGHTS, CDR2 YDEGEE. The CDR3 sequence: CASSLSDLADTQYF. The CDR3 nucleotides are TGTGCCAGCAGCTTATCTGATCTGGCAGATACGCAGTATTTT.